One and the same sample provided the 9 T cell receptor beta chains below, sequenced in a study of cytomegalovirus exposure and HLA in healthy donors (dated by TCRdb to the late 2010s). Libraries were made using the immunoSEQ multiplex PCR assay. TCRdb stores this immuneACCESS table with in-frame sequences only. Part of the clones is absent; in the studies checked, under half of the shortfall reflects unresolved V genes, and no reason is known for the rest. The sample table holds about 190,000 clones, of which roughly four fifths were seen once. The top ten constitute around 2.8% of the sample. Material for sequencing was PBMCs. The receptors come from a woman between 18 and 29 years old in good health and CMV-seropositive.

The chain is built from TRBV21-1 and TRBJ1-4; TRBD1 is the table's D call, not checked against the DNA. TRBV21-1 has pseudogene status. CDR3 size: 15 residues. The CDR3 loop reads CASSKRTGFSEKLFF. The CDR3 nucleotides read TGTGCCAGCAGCAAAAGGACAGGTTTTTCAGAAAAACTGTTTTTT.

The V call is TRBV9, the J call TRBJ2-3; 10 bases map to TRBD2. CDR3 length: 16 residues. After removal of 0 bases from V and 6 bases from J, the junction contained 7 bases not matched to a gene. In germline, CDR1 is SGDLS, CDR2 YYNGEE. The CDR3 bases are TGTGCCAGCAGCGTAGGTAGCGGGGGGCTCGGCGATACGCAGTATTTT. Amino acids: CASSVGSGGLGDTQYF.

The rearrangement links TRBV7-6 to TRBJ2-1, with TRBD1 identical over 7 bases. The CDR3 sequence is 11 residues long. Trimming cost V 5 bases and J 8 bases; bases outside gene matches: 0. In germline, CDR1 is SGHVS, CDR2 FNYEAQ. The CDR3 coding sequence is TGTGCCAGCAGCACAGGGGATGAGCAGTTCTTC. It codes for CASSTGDEQFF. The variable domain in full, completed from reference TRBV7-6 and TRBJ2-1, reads GAGVSQSPRYKVTKRGQDVALRCDPISGHVSLYWYRQALGQGPEFLTYFNYEAQQDKSGLPNDRFSAERPEGSISTLTIQRTEQRDSAMYRCASSTGDEQFFGPGTRLTVL.

Here the CDR3 DNA reads TGTGCCAGCTCATCCTCGGCAGGGGCGAACACTGAAGCTTTCTTT. Translating gives CASSSSAGANTEAFF. The chain has TRBV18 and TRBJ1-1; D perhaps matches TRBD1 (6 bases). Germline assignment: CDR1 KGHSH and CDR2 LQKENI. V lost 5 bases to trimming and J lost 1 base, with 14 bases between them. CDR3 length: 15 residues.

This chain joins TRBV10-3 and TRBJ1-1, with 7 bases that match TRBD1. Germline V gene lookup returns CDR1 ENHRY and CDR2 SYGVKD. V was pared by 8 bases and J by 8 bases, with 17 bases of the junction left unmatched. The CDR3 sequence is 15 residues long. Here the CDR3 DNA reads TGTGCCATCCCATGGGGACAGCCCCGAAAAATGGAAGCTTTCTTT. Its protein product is CAIPWGQPRKMEAFF.

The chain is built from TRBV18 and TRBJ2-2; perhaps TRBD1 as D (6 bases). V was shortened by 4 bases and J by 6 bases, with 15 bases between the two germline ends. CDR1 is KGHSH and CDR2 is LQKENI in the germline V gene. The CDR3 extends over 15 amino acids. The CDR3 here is CASSRSGTRAGELFF. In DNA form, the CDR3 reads TGTGCCAGCTCACGTTCCGGGACAAGAGCCGGGGAGCTGTTTTTT. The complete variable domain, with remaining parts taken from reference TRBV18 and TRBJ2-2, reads NAGVMQNPRHLVRRRGQEARLRCSPMKGHSHVYWYRQLPEEGLKFMVYLQKENIIDESGMPKERFSAEFPKEGPSILRIQQVVRGDSAAYFCASSRSGTRAGELFFGEGSRLTVL.

CDR3 region: CASSVGQGADYEKLFF. Here the CDR3 DNA reads TGTGCCAGCAGCGTAGGTCAGGGGGCAGATTATGAAAAACTGTTTTTT. This sequence joins TRBV9 and TRBJ1-4, with 8 nucleotides matching TRBD1. The CDR3 has 16 residues. J lost 6 bases, V lost 0 bases, and 7 bases had no gene match. Per germline, CDR1 SGDLS and CDR2 YYNGEE.

In DNA, the CDR3 is TGTGCCAGCAGCCTATCCACAGATACGCAGTATTTT. This sequence encodes CASSLSTDTQYF. The chain recombines TRBV4-2 with TRBJ2-3; unclear D gene. In germline, CDR1 is LGHNA, CDR2 YNFKEQ. The length of the CDR3 is 12 residues. Deletions cut 4 bases from V and 2 bases from J, with 4 bases between.

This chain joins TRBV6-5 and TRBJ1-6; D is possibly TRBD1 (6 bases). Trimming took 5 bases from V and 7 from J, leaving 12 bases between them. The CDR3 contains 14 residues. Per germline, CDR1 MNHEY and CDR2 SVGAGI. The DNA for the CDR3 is TGTGCCAGCAGTCGGGACATTATAAATTCACCCCTCCACTTT. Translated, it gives CASSRDIINSPLHF.